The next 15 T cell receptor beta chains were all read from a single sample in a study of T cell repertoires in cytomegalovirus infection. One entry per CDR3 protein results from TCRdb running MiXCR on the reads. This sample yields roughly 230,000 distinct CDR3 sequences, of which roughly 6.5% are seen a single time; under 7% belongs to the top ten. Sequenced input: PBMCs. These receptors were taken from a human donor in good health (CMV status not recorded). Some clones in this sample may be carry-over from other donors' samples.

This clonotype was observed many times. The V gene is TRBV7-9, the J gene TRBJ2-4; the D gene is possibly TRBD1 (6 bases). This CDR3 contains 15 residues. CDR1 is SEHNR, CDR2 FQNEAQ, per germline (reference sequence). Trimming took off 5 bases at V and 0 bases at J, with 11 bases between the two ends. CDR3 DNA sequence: TGTGCCAGCAGCCGGGACACCTTAGCCAAAAACATTCAGTACTTC. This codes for CASSRDTLAKNIQYF.

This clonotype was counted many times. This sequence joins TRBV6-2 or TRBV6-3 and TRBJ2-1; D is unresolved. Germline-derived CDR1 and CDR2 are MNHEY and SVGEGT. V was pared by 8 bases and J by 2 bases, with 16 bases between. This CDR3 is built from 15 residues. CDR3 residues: CASAGGVVAYNEQFF. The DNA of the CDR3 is TGTGCCAGCGCCGGCGGAGTCGTAGCCTACAATGAGCAGTTCTTC.

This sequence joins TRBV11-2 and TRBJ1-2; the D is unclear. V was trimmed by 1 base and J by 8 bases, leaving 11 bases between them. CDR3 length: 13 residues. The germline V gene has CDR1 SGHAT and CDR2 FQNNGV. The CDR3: CASSLGGIGGYTF. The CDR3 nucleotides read TGTGCCAGCAGCTTAGGCGGAATAGGGGGCTACACCTTC.

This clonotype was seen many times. The CDR3 here is CASSQAGQALYGYTF. The CDR3 DNA sequence: TGTGCCAGCAGCCAAGCGGGACAGGCCCTCTATGGCTACACCTTC. The chain couples TRBV4-2 to TRBJ1-2; 8 nucleotides match TRBD1. The germline V gene has CDR1 LGHNA and CDR2 YNFKEQ. V lost 1 base to trimming and J lost 4 bases; unmatched junction nucleotides: 5. This CDR3 contains 15 residues.

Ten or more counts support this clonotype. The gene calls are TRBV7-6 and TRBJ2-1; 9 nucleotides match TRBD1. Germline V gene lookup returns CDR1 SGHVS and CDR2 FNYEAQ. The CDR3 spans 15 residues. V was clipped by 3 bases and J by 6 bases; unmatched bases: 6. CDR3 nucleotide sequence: TGTGCCAGCAGCTTTGTCGGGACAGGGCCCAATGAGCAGTTCTTC. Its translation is CASSFVGTGPNEQFF.

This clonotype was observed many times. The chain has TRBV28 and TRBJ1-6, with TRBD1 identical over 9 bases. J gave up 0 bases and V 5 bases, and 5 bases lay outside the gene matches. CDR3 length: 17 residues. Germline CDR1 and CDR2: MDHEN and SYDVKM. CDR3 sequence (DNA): TGTGCCAGCAGTCCTGGGACAGGGAGCTCCTATAATTCACCCCTCCACTTT. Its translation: CASSPGTGSSYNSPLHF.

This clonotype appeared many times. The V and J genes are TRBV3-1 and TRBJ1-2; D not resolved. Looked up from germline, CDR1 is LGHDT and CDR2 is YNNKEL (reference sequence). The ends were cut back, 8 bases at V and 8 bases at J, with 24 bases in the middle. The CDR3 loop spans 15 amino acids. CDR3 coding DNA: TGTGCCAGCCGATTGTCTAGCACAGTGGTAGGCGGCTACACCTTC. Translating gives CASRLSSTVVGGYTF.

CDR3 region: CASSHSGVYTEAFF. The CDR3 bases are TGTGCCAGCAGCCACTCTGGGGTTTACACTGAAGCTTTCTTT. The V gene is TRBV4-2, the J gene TRBJ1-1; D is unclear. CDR1 LGHNA and CDR2 YNFKEQ come from the germline V gene. The CDR3 runs 14 residues. The V end was cut by 3 bases, the J end by 3 bases, with 11 bases between.

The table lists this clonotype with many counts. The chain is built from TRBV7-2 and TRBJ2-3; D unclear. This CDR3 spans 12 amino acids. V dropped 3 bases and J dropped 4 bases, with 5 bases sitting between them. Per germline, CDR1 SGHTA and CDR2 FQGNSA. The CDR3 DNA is TGTGCCAGCAGCTTGTGGTCAGATACGCAGTATTTT. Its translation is CASSLWSDTQYF.

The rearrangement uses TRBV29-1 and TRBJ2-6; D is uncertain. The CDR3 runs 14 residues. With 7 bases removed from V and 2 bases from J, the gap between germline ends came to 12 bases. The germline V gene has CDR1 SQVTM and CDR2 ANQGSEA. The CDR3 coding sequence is TGCAGCGCGGACCGGTTAGCTGGGGCCAACGTCCTGACTTTC. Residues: CSADRLAGANVLTF.

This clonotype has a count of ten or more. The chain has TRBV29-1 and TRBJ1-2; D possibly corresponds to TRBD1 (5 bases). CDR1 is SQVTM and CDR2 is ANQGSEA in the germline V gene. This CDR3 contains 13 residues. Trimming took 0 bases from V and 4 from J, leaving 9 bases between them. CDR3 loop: CSVEDGRVYGYTF. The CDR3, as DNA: TGCAGCGTTGAAGATGGCAGGGTCTATGGCTACACCTTC.

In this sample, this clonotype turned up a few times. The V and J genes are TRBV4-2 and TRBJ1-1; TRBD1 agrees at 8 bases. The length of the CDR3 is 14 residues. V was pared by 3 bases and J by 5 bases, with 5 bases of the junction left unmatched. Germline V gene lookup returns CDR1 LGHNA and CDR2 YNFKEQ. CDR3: CASSHSGQETEAFF. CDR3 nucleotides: TGTGCCAGCAGCCATTCGGGACAGGAGACTGAAGCTTTCTTT.

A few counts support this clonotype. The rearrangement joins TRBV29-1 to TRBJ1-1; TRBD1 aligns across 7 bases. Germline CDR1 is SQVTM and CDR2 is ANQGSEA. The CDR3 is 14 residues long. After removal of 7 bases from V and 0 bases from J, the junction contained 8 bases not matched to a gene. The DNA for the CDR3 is TGCAGCGCCGTAGGGACAGTTTTGAACACTGAAGCTTTCTTT. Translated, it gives CSAVGTVLNTEAFF.

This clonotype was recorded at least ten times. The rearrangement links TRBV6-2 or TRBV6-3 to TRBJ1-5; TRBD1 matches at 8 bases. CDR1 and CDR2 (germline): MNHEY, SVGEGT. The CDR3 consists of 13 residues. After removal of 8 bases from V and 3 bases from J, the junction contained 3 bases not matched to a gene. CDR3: CASQDRDNQPQHF. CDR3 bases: TGTGCCAGCCAGGACAGGGACAATCAGCCCCAGCATTTT.

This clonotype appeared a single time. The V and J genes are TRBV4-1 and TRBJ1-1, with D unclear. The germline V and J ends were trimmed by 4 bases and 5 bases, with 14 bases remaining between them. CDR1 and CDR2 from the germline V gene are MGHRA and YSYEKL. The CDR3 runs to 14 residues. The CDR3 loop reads CASSPHPVETEAFF. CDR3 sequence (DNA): TGCGCCAGCAGCCCGCACCCGGTGGAAACTGAAGCTTTCTTT.